Only a few counts were recorded for the clone carrying this T cell receptor (beta chain). Antigen specificity is unknown. TCRdb redid the calling of the 5' RACE reads with MiXCR, one entry per CDR3 protein. The repertoire holds roughly 450,000 distinct CDR3 sequences, about a sixth seen once, with about 22% in the top ten. CDR1 is LGHNA and CDR2 is YSLEER in the germline V gene. Trimming took 2 bases from V and 1 from J, leaving 19 bases between them. The CDR3 length is 18 residues. This specimen comes from a study of T-cell memory formation after mild COVID-19. Study-wide results and caveats: Whereas later expanders leaned CD4+, clones contracting day 15 to 85 showed a balanced CD4/CD8 makeup. That cross-reactive memory joined was suggested by some responding clones appearing in pre-infection memory.

The chain has TRBV4-3 and TRBJ2-3; tentatively, D is TRBD1 or TRBD2 (6 bases each). The sequenced sample consisted of PBMCs or a T cell subset sorted from them (not recorded which). The TCR was taken from a man between 18 and 35 years old who had mild COVID-19 (a few samples of this study predate the infection). Cell type and time point are not known. This chain's CDR3 is CASSQSLPRGRGTDTQYF. The DNA of the CDR3 is TGCGCCAGCAGCCAATCCCTCCCCCGGGGGCGAGGCACAGATACGCAGTATTTT.